A single TCR beta chain is shown here with its context. This record comes from a study of Ad26.COV2.S vaccination and SARS-CoV-2 variants. Treatment specified: some 19 received Ad26.COV2.S at low or high dose, single or two shots; about 5 received placebo; per-sample allocation not given. Following the first vaccine or placebo injection, samples were taken on day 63. Sequencing was performed with immunoSEQ multiplex PCR; in TCRdb, only in-frame clones are kept and a portion is missing. Among about 420,000 clones listed, roughly 90% were seen once. Germline lookup yields CDR1 MDHEN and CDR2 SYDVKM. This CDR3 contains 15 residues. V shed 7 bases and J 5 bases; nucleotides not matched to a gene: 10.

The sample was peripheral blood, taken in a trial of Ad26.COV2.S vaccine versus placebo. This clonotype originated in a person between 18 and 60 years old who received the Ad26.COV2.S COVID-19 vaccine or a placebo. The chain combines TRBV28 with TRBJ2-5; 10 bases map to TRBD1. The CDR3 DNA follows: TGTGCCAGCAATAGACGGACAGGGGGATTGGAGACCCAGTACTTC. Protein product: CASNRRTGGLETQYF.